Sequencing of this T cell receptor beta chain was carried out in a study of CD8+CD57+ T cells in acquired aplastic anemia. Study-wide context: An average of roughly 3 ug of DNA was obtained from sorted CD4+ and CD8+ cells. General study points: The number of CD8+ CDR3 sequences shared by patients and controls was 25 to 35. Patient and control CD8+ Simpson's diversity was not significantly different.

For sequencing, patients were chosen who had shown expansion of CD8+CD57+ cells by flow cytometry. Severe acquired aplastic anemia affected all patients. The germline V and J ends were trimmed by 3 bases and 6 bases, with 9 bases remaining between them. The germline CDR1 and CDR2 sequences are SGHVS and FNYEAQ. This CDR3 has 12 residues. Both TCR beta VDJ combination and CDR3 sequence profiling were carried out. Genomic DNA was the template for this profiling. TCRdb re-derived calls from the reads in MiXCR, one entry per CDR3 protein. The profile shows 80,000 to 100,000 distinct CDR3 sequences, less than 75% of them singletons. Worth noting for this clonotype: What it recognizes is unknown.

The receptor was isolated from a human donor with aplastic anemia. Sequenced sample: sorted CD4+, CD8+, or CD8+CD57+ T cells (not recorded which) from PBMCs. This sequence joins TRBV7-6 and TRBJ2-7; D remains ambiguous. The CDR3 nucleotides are TGTGCCAGCAGCTTCATCGAAGGCGAGCAGTACTTC. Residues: CASSFIEGEQYF.